The 6 T cell receptor beta chains below come from one sample, sequenced in a study of T cell changes during pregnancy in multiple sclerosis. TCRdb's copy holds only in-frame clones and misses some; the assay was immunoSEQ multiplex PCR. The sample lists about 22,000 clones; roughly 90% were seen once. Sample: CD4+ T cells from peripheral blood mononuclear cells, taken after pregnancy. The origin of the receptors is a female donor in good health, enrolled as a control in a pregnancy study.

The V and J genes are TRBV5-1 and TRBJ2-3; TRBD2 agrees at 9 bases. CDR1 and CDR2 from the germline V gene are SGHRS and YFSETQ. V shed 0 bases and J 5 bases; nucleotides not matched to a gene: 7. The CDR3 contains 16 residues. This chain's CDR3 is CASSLAAGGRIDTQYF. The CDR3 DNA sequence: TGCGCCAGCAGCTTGGCCGCGGGAGGGCGGATAGATACGCAGTATTTT.

With respect to this clone: An end of the junction does not agree with germline; a read error may underlie this. V usage is TRBV18 and J usage is TRBJ1-4; 10 bases are a match to TRBD1. The germline V gene has CDR1 KGHSH and CDR2 LQKENI. This CDR3 contains 14 residues. As DNA, the CDR3 is TGTGCCAGCTCACCGGGACAGGGGACTGAAGAACTGTTTTTT. Amino acids: CASSPGQGTEELFF.

Of note for this clone: Since the CDR3 does not end with the conserved phenylalanine or tryptophan, this likely comes from a read error. The DNA is omitted, as the CDR3 cannot be located on it reliably, and the CDR3 follows TCRdb's listing. The chain has TRBV5-6 and TRBJ2-3; TRBD2, the D gene given by the table, was not confirmed from the DNA. CDR1 is SGHDT and CDR2 is YYEEEE in the germline V gene. Including both end residues, the CDR3 is 8 amino acids long. The CDR3 loop is CASSSPRL.

The gene calls are TRBV28 and TRBJ2-1; 7 nucleotides agree with TRBD1. The trim removed 5 bases at V and 7 bases at J, leaving 14 bases unmatched. Germline CDR1 and CDR2: MDHEN and SYDVKM. The length of the CDR3 is 16 residues. The CDR3 sequence: CASSPLGDRSRNEQFF. Written as DNA, the CDR3 is TGTGCCAGCAGTCCATTGGGGGACAGATCTCGGAATGAGCAGTTCTTC.

The gene calls are TRBV7-9 and TRBJ1-1; D remains unclear. The CDR3 has 13 residues. Trimming left V 1 base short and J 5 bases short, with 8 bases between. CDR1 and CDR2 from the germline V gene are SEHNR and FQNEAQ (reference sequence). The CDR3 reads CASSLGEVTEAFF. CDR3 bases: TGTGCCAGCAGCTTAGGTGAGGTGACTGAAGCTTTCTTT.

The genes are TRBV29-1 and TRBJ2-7; 7 bases align to TRBD1. The CDR3 extends over 13 amino acids. V dropped 5 bases and J dropped 3; count of bases not matched to a gene: 7. Germline CDR1 and CDR2: SQVTM and ANQGSEA. This CDR3 reads CSVRTGNFYEQYF. Here the CDR3 DNA reads TGCAGCGTTAGGACAGGAAACTTCTACGAGCAGTACTTC.